This note documents a single TCR beta chain sequence. What it binds is unknown. The data derive from a study of shared clonotypes between healthy human individuals. Genomic DNA per cell subset filled all wells of several immunoSEQ plates. Generated by immunoSEQ multiplex PCR, the TCRdb table keeps only in-frame clones and is missing some. The table shows roughly 2.6 million clones, with around nine tenths occurring only once. CD4+ cells yielded CD45RA+ naive and CD45RA-negative memory subsets. Whole-study findings and limits: Sharing across several donors was seen in about 5% of naive CD4 clonotypes. Naive subsets tended to show greater estimated richness than memory subsets.

The CDR3 sequence is 10 residues long. In germline, CDR1 is MNHEY, CDR2 SMNVEV (reference sequence). The V gene lost 7 bases and the J gene lost 3 bases, with 4 bases spanning the gap. Sequencing input: naive CD4+ T cells sorted from blood. Documented subset: CD45RA+ positively selected. The J gene is TRBJ2-7, the V gene TRBV27; D remains unclear. This sequence originates from a man younger than 35 in good health. CDR3 residues: CASTFYEQYF. The DNA for the CDR3 is TGTGCCAGCACCTTCTACGAGCAGTACTTC.